The 26 T cell receptor beta chains in this list originate from one sample, sequenced in a study of beta chain features in type 1 diabetes. Their recognized antigens are unknown. The study reverse transcribed the entire isolated RNA, so it sequenced expressed TCRB transcripts. Generated by immunoSEQ multiplex PCR, the TCRdb table keeps only in-frame clones and is missing some. The sample contains 300,000 or so clones, around 8.5% of which appear only once. Study-wide results and limits: For Type 1 diabetes patients, all four CD4+ subsets carried TCRB CDR3s that were moderately but significantly shorter.

The material sequenced was central memory CD4+ T cells from blood. Receptor source: a man between 25 and 39 years old with type 1 diabetes.

A single count supports this clone. The sample carries other DNA sequences with the same CDR3. V and J are TRBV6-6 and TRBJ1-5; 10 bases align to TRBD1. This CDR3 is built from 13 residues. CDR1 is MNHNY and CDR2 is SVGAGI in the germline V gene (reference sequence). Trimming took 6 bases from V and 6 from J; bases not matched to a gene: 2. The CDR3 DNA reads TGTGCCAGCAGCGGACAGGGGGGTCAGCCCCAGCATTTT. This translates into CASSGQGGQPQHF.

The chain carries TRBV9 and TRBJ2-7, with 10 bases matching TRBD1. This CDR3 has 15 amino acids. The V and J ends lost 3 bases and 3 bases, in that order; junction bases with no gene match: 6. The germline gives CDR1 SGDLS, CDR2 YYNGEE. CDR3 DNA: TGTGCCAGCAGCGCGGGGACAGGGGAAATCTACGAGCAGTACTTC. Its protein is CASSAGTGEIYEQYF.

This clone has a count of ten or more. The chain recombines TRBV4-3 with TRBJ2-1, with TRBD2 as a possible D gene (5 bases). The CDR3 has 13 residues. Trimming cost V 0 bases and J 5 bases, with 5 bases left between them. CDR1 is LGHNA and CDR2 is YSLEER in the germline V gene. The CDR3 DNA reads TGCGCCAGCAGCCAAGACGGGGACAATGAGCAGTTCTTC. Protein: CASSQDGDNEQFF.

V and J are TRBV11-2 and TRBJ2-5; weak D call: TRBD1 (5 bases). This CDR3 has 14 amino acids. The germline CDR1 and CDR2 sequences are SGHAT and FQNNGV. V was pared by 5 bases and J by 5 bases, with 15 bases between. This chain's CDR3 is CASSLLGAQETQYF. CDR3 nucleotide sequence: TGTGCCAGCAGCCTTCTTGGGGCCCAGGAGACCCAGTACTTC.

This clone was seen a few times. J is TRBJ2-3 and V is TRBV7-7; 7 bases agree with TRBD1. The CDR3 contains 14 residues. Germline CDR1 SSHAT, CDR2 FNYEAQ (reference sequence). Trimming took 4 bases from V and 4 from J; bases not matched to a gene: 5. The CDR3 sequence is CASSSGTAADTQYF. The CDR3 DNA is TGTGCCAGCAGCTCGGGGACAGCGGCAGATACGCAGTATTTT.

This clone was recorded at least ten times. The chain couples TRBV27 to TRBJ2-3, with D hard to call. The V gene lost 5 bases and the J gene lost 7 bases, with 13 bases spanning the gap. Germline V CDR1 and CDR2: MNHEY, SMNVEV (reference sequence). The CDR3 contains 13 residues. CDR3 loop: CASSTMGPHTQYF. The CDR3 bases are TGTGCCAGCAGTACCATGGGTCCCCATACGCAGTATTTT.

This clone has only a few counts. The chain links TRBV20-1 to TRBJ1-5, with D uncertain. V dropped 0 bases and J dropped 11 bases, with 8 bases sitting between them. The germline V gene encodes CDR1 DFQATT and CDR2 SNEGSKA (reference sequence). CDR3 length: 11 amino acids. The CDR3 coding sequence is TGCAGTGCTAGAGATGGCCGGGCCCAGCATTTT. This translates into CSARDGRAQHF.

This clone was counted only a few times. This CDR3 reads CASSSDRSLGTDTQYF. As DNA, the CDR3 is TGCGCCAGCAGCTCGGATCGCTCACTGGGCACAGATACGCAGTATTTT. The rearrangement uses TRBV5-1 and TRBJ2-3; D call uncertain. Trimming removed 3 bases at V and 1 base at J, with 15 bases between. The CDR3 runs to 16 residues. Germline lookup yields CDR1 SGHRS and CDR2 YFSETQ.

This clone appeared a few times. The rearrangement joins TRBV6-6 to TRBJ2-4; TRBD1 matches 7 bases. J was trimmed by 0 bases and V by 6 bases; bases with no gene match: 2. Germline CDR1 and CDR2: MNHNY and SVGAGI (reference sequence). CDR3 length: 14 residues. CDR3 residues: CASSPGGAKNIQYF. CDR3 bases: TGTGCCAGCAGCCCAGGGGGAGCCAAAAACATTCAGTACTTC.

This clone occurred a few times. The rearrangement links TRBV29-1 to TRBJ2-1; D gene ambiguous. Germline V gene data show CDR1 as SQVTM and CDR2 as ANQGSEA. The CDR3 runs to 12 residues. The V gene lost 8 bases and the J gene lost 3 bases, with 11 bases spanning the gap. CDR3 in amino acids: CSSYRNYNEQFF. CDR3 DNA: TGCAGCTCTTACAGAAACTACAATGAGCAGTTCTTC.

This clone was picked up a small number of times. The rearrangement uses TRBV6-5 and TRBJ2-5; D gene unclear. Trimming took off 5 bases at V and 5 bases at J, with 15 bases between the two ends. Germline V gene sequence: CDR1 MNHEY, CDR2 SVGAGI. The CDR3 has 14 residues. In DNA form, the CDR3 reads TGTGCCAGCAGTGAGCAAGGCCAGTGGGAGACCCAGTACTTC. Its protein product is CASSEQGQWETQYF.

The chain is built from TRBV7-2 and TRBJ2-2, with 8 bases identical to TRBD2. The germline V gene encodes CDR1 SGHTA and CDR2 FQGNSA. The CDR3 covers 16 residues. V gave up 1 base and J gave up 1 base; unmatched junction bases: 2. CDR3 region: CASSLVGLGNTGELFF. The CDR3 region has the DNA TGTGCCAGCAGCTTAGTGGGACTAGGGAACACCGGGGAGCTGTTTTTT.

V usage is TRBV9 and J usage is TRBJ1-1; D might be TRBD1 (5 bases). This CDR3 contains 16 residues. The V end was cut by 0 bases, the J end by 6 bases, with 18 bases between. CDR1 and CDR2 from the germline V gene are SGDLS and YYNGEE. The CDR3: CASSVGTSGTWAEAFF. The CDR3 DNA follows: TGTGCCAGCAGCGTAGGGACATCGGGGACGTGGGCTGAAGCTTTCTTT.

This clone has only a few counts. The rearrangement uses TRBV7-2 and TRBJ1-2; D not resolved. This CDR3 is 14 amino acids long. V was shortened by 1 base and J by 4 bases, with 10 bases between the two germline ends. Germline V gives CDR1 SGHTA, CDR2 FQGNSA. The chain's CDR3 is CASSLDSRRYGYTF. The CDR3, as DNA: TGTGCCAGCAGCTTAGACTCCAGGCGCTATGGCTACACCTTC.

This clone has just a few counts. The chain uses TRBV27 and TRBJ2-3; D is ambiguous. CDR3 size: 15 residues. Trimming stripped 3 bases from V and 0 bases from J, with 10 bases between. Germline V gene sequence: CDR1 MNHEY, CDR2 SMNVEV (reference sequence). The CDR3 nucleotides read TGTGCCAGCAGTTTTGGGCAGTTAAGCACAGATACGCAGTATTTT. It encodes CASSFGQLSTDTQYF.

This clone has just a few counts. The chain is built from TRBV5-6 and TRBJ2-5; D is uncertain. Trimming pared 3 bases from V and 0 bases from J, leaving 9 bases between. CDR3 length: 14 residues. CDR1 and CDR2 from the germline V gene are SGHDT and YYEEEE. In nucleotides, the CDR3 is TGTGCCAGCAGCTGGTGGGGAAACCAAGAGACCCAGTACTTC. It encodes CASSWWGNQETQYF.

The chain couples TRBV5-6 to TRBJ1-1; D is ambiguous. Germline-derived CDR1 and CDR2 are SGHDT and YYEEEE. There are 13 residues in the CDR3. V gave up 5 bases and J gave up 0 bases, with 8 bases separating them. CDR3 nucleotides: TGTGCCAGCAGTTCAGATGTGAACACTGAAGCTTTCTTT. Residues: CASSSDVNTEAFF.

In its sample, this clone was seen a few times. The chain is built from TRBV19 and TRBJ2-1; 13 nucleotides agree with TRBD2. CDR3 length: 17 amino acids. Germline V gene sequence: CDR1 LNHDA, CDR2 SQIVND (reference sequence). V lost 5 bases and J lost 5; bases outside the gene matches: 9. As DNA, the CDR3 is TGTGCCAGTAGTCCCCCACTAGCGGGGGGGCTGAACAATGAGCAGTTCTTC. The encoded protein is CASSPPLAGGLNNEQFF. Full variable domain (rest looked up from reference TRBV19 and TRBJ2-1): DGGITQSPKYLFRKEGQNVTLSCEQNLNHDAMYWYRQDPGQGLRLIYYSQIVNDFQKGDIAEGYSVSREKKESFPLTVTSAQKNPTAFYLCASSPPLAGGLNNEQFFGPGTRLTVL.

The sample holds a few counts of this clone. This chain links TRBV7-2 with TRBJ2-5; D is possibly TRBD1 (6 bases). V was pared by 0 bases and J by 5 bases, with 10 bases between. The CDR3 totals 14 residues. Germline V gene sequence: CDR1 SGHTA, CDR2 FQGNSA. CDR3 residues: CASSLATGLETQYF. The DNA of the CDR3 is TGTGCCAGCAGCTTAGCTACAGGGCTGGAGACCCAGTACTTC.

This clone was counted only a few times. This sequence joins TRBV9 and TRBJ2-5; 7 positions agree with TRBD2. CDR3 length equals 15 residues. Germline loops: CDR1 SGDLS, CDR2 YYNGEE. V lost 3 bases, J lost 5 bases, and 10 bases stayed unmatched. The CDR3 coding sequence is TGTGCCAGCAGCGACGGTCGTCGGGAGGCGGAGACCCAGTACTTC. Its translation: CASSDGRREAETQYF. Full variable domain (missing parts from reference TRBV9 and TRBJ2-5): DSGVTQTPKHLITATGQRVTLRCSPRSGDLSVYWYQQSLDQGLQFLIQYYNGEERAKGNILERFSAQQFPDLHSELNLSSLELGDSALYFCASSDGRREAETQYFGPGTRLLVL.

This clone was detected only a few times. The genes are TRBV28 and TRBJ2-3, with TRBD2 as a possible D gene (7 bases). The CDR3 loop spans 14 amino acids. The germline CDR1 and CDR2 sequences are MDHEN and SYDVKM. Trimming took 6 bases from V and 4 from J, leaving 14 bases between them. For the CDR3, the DNA is TGTGCCAGCAGAGGAGGGGGGGTCGCAGATACGCAGTATTTT. Protein: CASRGGGVADTQYF.

This clone was observed a few times. V is TRBV6-5 and J is TRBJ2-7; TRBD1 matches 9 bases. The CDR3 runs 16 residues. Germline V gene data show CDR1 as MNHEY and CDR2 as SVGAGI. Trimming removed 2 bases from V and 5 bases from J; junction bases left unmatched: 10. CDR3 protein: CASSYDPGQGLHEQYF. For the CDR3, the DNA is TGTGCCAGCAGTTACGACCCGGGACAGGGTCTCCACGAGCAGTACTTC.

V usage is TRBV28 and J usage is TRBJ2-7; D possibly corresponds to TRBD2 (5 bases). The germline CDR1 and CDR2 sequences are MDHEN and SYDVKM. V shed 8 bases and J shed 6 bases, with 23 bases lying between them. The CDR3 totals 15 residues. CDR3 DNA sequence: TGTGCCAGCTCCGGGCGGCGACGGGGTGCGTTCGAGCAGTACTTC. As protein: CASSGRRRGAFEQYF.

This sequence joins TRBV27 and TRBJ1-1; D remains ambiguous. The CDR3 length is 14 residues. The V gene's germline CDR1 is MNHEY and CDR2 SMNVEV (reference sequence). V gave up 3 bases and J gave up 1 base, with 9 bases separating them. CDR3 nucleotides: TGTGCCAGCAGTTTTGGCACTTCGAACACTGAAGCTTTCTTT. This encodes CASSFGTSNTEAFF.

Here the CDR3 DNA reads TGTGCCAGCAGCGGGGGGACAGCCATTGGGTACGAGCAGTACTTC. This encodes CASSGGTAIGYEQYF. This chain connects TRBV2 to TRBJ2-7, with D perhaps matching TRBD1 or TRBD2 (7 bases each). CDR1 SNHLY and CDR2 FYNNEI come from the germline V gene. Trimming shortened V by 6 bases and J by 4 bases, and 19 bases separated the two germline ends. CDR3 length: 15 amino acids.

This clone was observed a handful of times. The CDR3 loop is CASSFRYEQYF. Here the CDR3 DNA reads TGTGCCAGCAGCTTCAGATACGAGCAGTACTTC. J is TRBJ2-7 and V is TRBV7-2; no reliable D call. The CDR3 consists of 11 residues. The ends were cut back, 3 bases at V and 4 bases at J, with 4 bases in the middle. Germline V gene data show CDR1 as SGHTA and CDR2 as FQGNSA.